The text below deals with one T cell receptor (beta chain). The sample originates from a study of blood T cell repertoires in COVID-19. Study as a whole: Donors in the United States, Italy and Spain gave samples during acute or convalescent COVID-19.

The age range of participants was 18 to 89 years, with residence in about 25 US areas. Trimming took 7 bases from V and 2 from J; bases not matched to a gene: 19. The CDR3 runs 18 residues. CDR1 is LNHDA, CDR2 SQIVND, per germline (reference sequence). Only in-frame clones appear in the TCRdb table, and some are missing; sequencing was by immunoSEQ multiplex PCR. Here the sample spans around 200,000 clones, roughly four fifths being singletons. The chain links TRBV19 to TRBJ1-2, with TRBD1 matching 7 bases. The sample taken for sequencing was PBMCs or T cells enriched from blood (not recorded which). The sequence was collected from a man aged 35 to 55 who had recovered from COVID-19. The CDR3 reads CASTTGGQGERRNYGYTF. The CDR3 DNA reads TGTGCCAGTACCACCGGTGGGCAGGGGGAAAGACGAAACTATGGCTACACCTTC. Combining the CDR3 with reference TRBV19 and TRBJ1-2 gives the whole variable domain DGGITQSPKYLFRKEGQNVTLSCEQNLNHDAMYWYRQDPGQGLRLIYYSQIVNDFQKGDIAEGYSVSREKKESFPLTVTSAQKNPTAFYLCASTTGGQGERRNYGYTFGSGTRLTVV.